A single sample is the source of the 8 T cell receptor beta chains below, sequenced in a study of blood T cells in healthy people across ages. A sample-barcoded 5' primer and a J-beta primer mix were used in a second PCR of roughly 6 to 11 cycles. TCRdb re-analysed the 5' RACE reads in MiXCR, keeping a single row per CDR3 protein. The table records 1.5 million or so distinct CDR3 sequences, approximately 42% of them present only once. Sequenced sample: blood. These TCRs come from a woman aged 18 to 35 in good health.

In DNA form, the CDR3 reads TGTGCCACCAGTTCTCGGGGGCCCTCTAGCACAGATACGCAGTATTTT. Amino acids: CATSSRGPSSTDTQYF. The chain is built from TRBV24-1 and TRBJ2-3; D assignment may be TRBD1 or TRBD2 (6 bases each). V shed 6 bases and J shed 0 bases, with 15 bases lying between them. CDR3 length: 16 amino acids. Germline CDR1 and CDR2: KGHDR and SFDVKD.

The chain recombines TRBV6-6 with TRBJ2-5, with 8 bases aligning to TRBD1. The CDR3 has 16 residues. V dropped 5 bases and J dropped 4; count of bases not matched to a gene: 12. Germline assignment: CDR1 MNHNY and CDR2 SVGAGI (reference sequence). The CDR3 sequence is CASSTTDRGRGETQYF. CDR3 nucleotide sequence: TGTGCCAGCAGTACTACCGACAGGGGAAGGGGAGAGACCCAGTACTTC.

The genes are TRBV7-9 and TRBJ2-1, with D hard to call. Germline V gene lookup returns CDR1 SEHNR and CDR2 FQNEAQ (reference sequence). Trimming left V 5 bases short and J 12 bases short, with 14 bases between. The CDR3 consists of 12 residues. The CDR3 region is CASSDDRPRQFF. The CDR3 DNA reads as TGTGCCAGCAGCGACGACCGCCCCAGGCAGTTCTTC.

The V and J genes are TRBV6-5 and TRBJ1-1; possibly TRBD1 for D (6 bases). Germline V lookup: CDR1 MNHEY, CDR2 SVGAGI. This CDR3 spans 16 amino acids. V lost 0 bases to trimming and J lost 2 bases, with 13 bases between them. CDR3 protein: CASSYSMRGANTEAFF. Here the CDR3 DNA reads TGTGCCAGCAGTTACTCGATGCGGGGGGCAAACACTGAAGCTTTCTTT.

The chain recombines TRBV12-3 or TRBV12-4 with TRBJ1-3, with a weak D call TRBD1 (6 bases). Trimming pared 1 base from V and 0 bases from J, leaving 10 bases between. The CDR3 runs to 16 residues. This chain's CDR3 is CASSLGGPSSGNTIYF. In DNA, the CDR3 is TGTGCCAGCAGTTTAGGGGGGCCGAGCTCTGGAAACACCATATATTTT.

CDR3 DNA sequence: TGTGCCACCGAGGCCCCGGCCGGGGAGCTGTTTTTT. Its protein is CATEAPAGELFF. The chain joins TRBV2 to TRBJ2-2; D gene unclear. Germline CDR1 is SNHLY and CDR2 is FYNNEI. The V end was cut by 10 bases, the J end by 6 bases, with 12 bases between. The length of the CDR3 is 12 residues.

The CDR3 is CSARRDTDSYEQYF. The CDR3 DNA reads as TGCAGTGCTAGACGGGACACCGACTCCTACGAGCAGTACTTC. The rearrangement links TRBV20-1 to TRBJ2-7, with D possibly TRBD1 on 6 matching bases. The ends were cut back, 2 bases at V and 0 bases at J, with 11 bases in the middle. CDR3 length equals 14 residues. CDR1 is DFQATT, CDR2 SNEGSKA, per germline (reference sequence).

This clonotype was found a few times. V gene TRBV20-1 combines with J gene TRBJ2-7, with TRBD2 matching over 9 bases. Germline trimming cut 6 bases from V and 5 bases from J; bases unmatched to any gene: 11. Germline-derived CDR1 and CDR2 are DFQATT and SNEGSKA (reference sequence). CDR3 length: 14 amino acids. The CDR3 region is CSAPTRGGSHEQYF. CDR3 nucleotide sequence: TGCAGTGCCCCCACGCGGGGGGGTTCCCACGAGCAGTACTTC.